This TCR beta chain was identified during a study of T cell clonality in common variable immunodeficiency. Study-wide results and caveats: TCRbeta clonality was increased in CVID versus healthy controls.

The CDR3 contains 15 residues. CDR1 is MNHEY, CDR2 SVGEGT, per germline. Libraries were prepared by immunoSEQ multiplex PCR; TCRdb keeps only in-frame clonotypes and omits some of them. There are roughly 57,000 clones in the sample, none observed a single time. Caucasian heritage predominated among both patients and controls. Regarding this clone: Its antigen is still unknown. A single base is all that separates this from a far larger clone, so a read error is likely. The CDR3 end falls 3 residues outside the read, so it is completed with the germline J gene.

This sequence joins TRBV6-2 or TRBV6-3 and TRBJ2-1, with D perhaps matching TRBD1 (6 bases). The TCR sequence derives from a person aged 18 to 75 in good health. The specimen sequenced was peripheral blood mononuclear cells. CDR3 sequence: CVSTQGIDMINEQFF. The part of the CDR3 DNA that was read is TGTGTCAGCACCCAGGGGATCGATATGATCAATGAG.